Listed below are T cell receptor beta chains from one sample, sequenced in a study of T cell changes during pregnancy in multiple sclerosis. Assay used: immunoSEQ multiplex PCR; TCRdb lists only in-frame clones, some missing. The sample contains about 62,000 clones, over 80% of which appear only once. The sample consisted of peripheral blood, taken in the second trimester of pregnancy. The receptor source for this set is a female donor in good health, enrolled as a control in a pregnancy study. CDR3s include the opening cysteine and the closing phenylalanine or tryptophan. D genes are given only for firm matches. Expanded clones are given a class, and other clones once, few, many or no size at all.

v_call	d_call	clone_size	j_call	cdr3_aa
TRBV2	TRBD1	once	TRBJ1-3	CASRGTGSGNTIYF
TRBV27	NA	NA	TRBJ1-5	CASSSHQAGQPQHF
TRBV7-3	TRBD2	NA	TRBJ2-1	CASSFQRGGLNEQFF
TRBV28	NA	NA	TRBJ1-5	CASSLIPGNNQPQHF
TRBV10-2	TRBD1	few	TRBJ1-3	CASSDPWDSPSSGNTIYF
TRBV2	TRBD1	once	TRBJ2-1	CASSSSGTGGSEQFF
TRBV6-5	TRBD2	NA	TRBJ2-7	CASSYSSGETYEQYF
TRBV19	TRBD1	NA	TRBJ1-5	CASSIRDSNQPQHF
TRBV28	NA	NA	TRBJ1-1	CASKPTGLNTEAFF
TRBV4-3	NA	NA	TRBJ2-1	CASSHTPGGSLGEQFF
TRBV7-6	NA	NA	TRBJ2-1	CASSLSVWRNYNEQFF
TRBV27	TRBD2	NA	TRBJ2-7	CASSFRPTTSDLSYEQYF
TRBV7-2	TRBD2	once	TRBJ2-1	CASSRTSGHYNEQFF
TRBV7-8	NA	NA	TRBJ2-5	CASRLLGAGQETQYF
TRBV27	NA	NA	TRBJ2-7	CASSLASPYEQYF
TRBV9	NA	NA	TRBJ2-1	CASSPPWDSAYNEQFF
TRBV5-6	TRBD2	NA	TRBJ2-4	CASSPTLAGAWIQYF
TRBV5-1	NA	NA	TRBJ1-3	CASSRSHTTGRPGNTIYF
TRBV9	NA	NA	TRBJ2-1	CASSAAMGAYNEQFF
TRBV4-2	TRBD2	NA	TRBJ2-1	CASGPAGGTRIGEQFF
TRBV27	NA	NA	TRBJ2-3	CASSVVQGDTQYF
TRBV7-3	NA	once	TRBJ2-2	CASSAQRGKSAANTGELFF
TRBV14	TRBD1	NA	TRBJ1-4	CASSLMRGPEKLFF
TRBV4-2	TRBD2	once	TRBJ2-5	CASSQDPGTSAFQETQYF
TRBV5-6	NA	NA	TRBJ2-7	CASSLVGQGTYEQYF
TRBV7-7	TRBD2	NA	TRBJ2-1	CASSLERGYHNEQFF
TRBV5-6	TRBD2	NA	TRBJ2-1	CASSFELASGNEQFF
TRBV11-3	NA	NA	TRBJ1-1	CASSFRENTEAFF
TRBV19	NA	NA	TRBJ1-2	CASRGGLYNYGYTF
TRBV28	TRBD1	NA	TRBJ2-3	CASSSTGVTDTQYF
TRBV7-3	TRBD1	NA	TRBJ1-4	CASSPTGGATNEKLFF
TRBV13	NA	NA	TRBJ2-3	CASSPLGSGMTDTQYF
TRBV5-1	NA	NA	TRBJ2-7	CASSLLETYEQYF
TRBV18	TRBD2	NA	TRBJ2-7	CASSPGLAGGKYEQYF
TRBV19	NA	NA	TRBJ2-5	CASSISGGRRQETQYF
TRBV12-5	NA	NA	TRBJ2-3	CASGSGTATDTQYF
TRBV19	NA	NA	TRBJ1-1	CATGQSNTEAFF
TRBV5-4	NA	NA	TRBJ1-1	CASSFRRNTEAFF
TRBV5-1	NA	NA	TRBJ1-2	CASGPGEDSYTF
TRBV7-2	NA	NA	TRBJ2-6	CASSFGSGANVLTF
TRBV29-1	NA	NA	TRBJ1-3	CSTRHRDTIYF
TRBV9	NA	NA	TRBJ1-2	CASSANNRAGNYGYTF
TRBV6-5	TRBD1	NA	TRBJ2-7	CAVKAGGYEQYF
TRBV25-1	TRBD2	NA	TRBJ2-3	CASSVTSGGAKDTQYF
TRBV28	TRBD2	once	TRBJ2-1	CASSTGGYNEQFF
TRBV7-6	TRBD2	NA	TRBJ2-1	CASSSGLADANEQFF
TRBV30	TRBD2	once	TRBJ2-1	CAWNVGLAGANEQFF
TRBV6-5	NA	many	TRBJ2-5	CASSYSGGQGKTQYF
TRBV6-5	NA	NA	TRBJ2-2	CASNPQGNTGELFF
TRBV29-1	TRBD1	NA	TRBJ1-1	CSGGTAVGNTEAFF
TRBV9	TRBD2	NA	TRBJ2-2	CASSVGTSVSGELFF
TRBV7-2	NA	NA	TRBJ2-1	CASSLPRGSFYNEQFF
TRBV28	NA	once	TRBJ2-2	CASTLDSRAAGELFF
TRBV19	NA	NA	TRBJ1-5	CASSIDRTYSNQPQHF
TRBV7-8	NA	NA	TRBJ2-1	CASSLPPQGRINEQFF
TRBV4-3	TRBD1	medium-sized	TRBJ1-5	CASRGGWSNQPQHF
TRBV5-1	TRBD2	NA	TRBJ2-1	CASSLGASGGLGEQFF
TRBV30	NA	NA	TRBJ1-2	CAWSGPGGGYTF
TRBV25-1	NA	NA	TRBJ2-4	CASSPQTVGIQYF
TRBV11-2	TRBD1	NA	TRBJ1-2	CASSLGTGGLFSYGYTF